The 27 T cell receptor beta chains listed next were all sequenced from one sample in a study of CD4 T cells in relation to SARS-CoV-2 and coronaviruses (dated by TCRdb to about 2021). These TCRs are of unknown antigen specificity. Libraries were constructed by the immunoSEQ multiplex PCR assay. TCRdb re-hosts the immuneACCESS table, in-frame sequences only. Its copies lack some clones; in the studies checked, an unresolved V gene accounts for under half of them, and the cause for the rest is not known. The sample data list about 36,000 clones, and 77% of these were observed just once. The biggest ten clones account for roughly 22% of the sample. Sequencing was performed on memory CD4+ T cells from PBMCs, cultured in vitro. The cell subset or site tag for this specimen amounts to: memory (non-naive) CD4+ T cells. The receptor set was obtained from an adult with COVID-19.

The rearrangement uses TRBV7-9 and TRBJ2-2; no clear D gene. The germline gives CDR1 SEHNR, CDR2 FQNEAQ (reference sequence). The CDR3 runs 15 residues. The ends were cut back, 2 bases at V and 2 bases at J, with 9 bases in the middle. The CDR3 loop is CASSLKGPNTGELFF. The CDR3 nucleotides read TGTGCCAGCAGCTTAAAGGGCCCTAACACCGGGGAGCTGTTTTTT. Combining the CDR3 with reference TRBV7-9 and TRBJ2-2 gives the whole variable domain DTGVSQNPRHKITKRGQNVTFRCDPISEHNRLYWYRQTLGQGPEFLTYFQNEAQLEKSRLLSDRFSAERPKGSFSTLEIQRTEQGDSAMYLCASSLKGPNTGELFFGEGSRLTVL.

This sequence joins TRBV25-1 and TRBJ2-4; the match to TRBD1 covers 10 bases. The V gene end was trimmed by 5 bases and the J gene end by 8 bases; junction bases not matched to a gene: 3. The CDR3 length is 13 residues. Per germline, CDR1 MGHDK and CDR2 SYGVNS. The CDR3 DNA reads TGTGCCAGCAGTCGGGACAGGGGATACATTCAGTACTTC. It encodes CASSRDRGYIQYF.

A few counts support this clone. This chain joins TRBV5-1 and TRBJ1-4, with D unclear. CDR3 length equals 13 residues. The germline CDR1 and CDR2 sequences are SGHRS and YFSETQ. Trimming removed 4 bases from V and 5 bases from J, with 9 bases in between. The CDR3 reads CASSTNRNEKLFF. Here the CDR3 DNA reads TGCGCCAGCAGCACCAACAGAAATGAAAAACTGTTTTTT.

This clone was counted between two and nine times. The chain uses TRBV5-5 and TRBJ1-1, with D perhaps matching TRBD1 (5 bases). The germline CDR1 and CDR2 sequences are SGHKS and YYEKEE (reference sequence). CDR3 length: 13 amino acids. Deletions cut 4 bases from V and 3 bases from J, with 10 bases between. In nucleotides, the CDR3 is TGTGCCAGCAGCCCCGCGGGGGACACTGAAGCTTTCTTT. It translates to CASSPAGDTEAFF.

The table lists this clone with a few counts. The chain carries TRBV18 and TRBJ1-6, with D maybe TRBD1 (6 bases). V dropped 2 bases and J dropped 8 bases, with 19 bases sitting between them. The CDR3 covers 17 residues. Per germline, CDR1 KGHSH and CDR2 LQKENI. DNA for the CDR3: TGTGCCAGCTCACCAAGAGGACAGCCTGGGAAGGATTCACCCCTCCACTTT. It specifies CASSPRGQPGKDSPLHF.

This clone came up a few times. The chain recombines TRBV5-6 with TRBJ1-1; TRBD1 matches at 9 bases. The J segment lost 11 bases and the V segment lost 2 bases, leaving 13 bases of the junction unmatched. Per the germline V gene, CDR1 is SGHDT and CDR2 is YYEEEE. The CDR3 consists of 15 residues. CDR3 sequence (DNA): TGTGCCAGCAGCTTCCAAACCGGGACAGGGTGGTTTGCTTTCTTT. Translating gives CASSFQTGTGWFAFF.

This chain connects TRBV3-1 (or the pseudogene TRBV3-2) to TRBJ2-2, with 7 bases lining up with TRBD2. The junction had 13 bases not matched to a gene; V was cut back by 0 bases and J by 6 bases. Germline CDR1 and CDR2: LGHDT and YNNKEL (reference sequence). The CDR3 is made up of 18 amino acids. The CDR3 is CASSQDFGVRGRAGELFF. The CDR3 region has the DNA TGTGCCAGCAGCCAAGATTTTGGGGTTCGCGGGAGAGCCGGGGAGCTGTTTTTT.

The V gene is TRBV28, the J gene TRBJ2-7; TRBD1 matches 9 bases. There are 14 residues in the CDR3. Trimming took 7 bases from V and 7 from J; bases not matched to a gene: 11. CDR1 and CDR2 from the germline V gene are MDHEN and SYDVKM. DNA of the CDR3: TGTGCCAGCATAAGCCGGGACAGGGTGGGTGAGCAGTACTTC. The encoded protein is CASISRDRVGEQYF.

The chain links TRBV28 to TRBJ1-3; 7 positions match TRBD1. V trimming: 3 bases; J trimming: 3 bases; junction bases outside the gene matches: 11. The CDR3 is 17 residues long. Germline assignment: CDR1 MDHEN and CDR2 SYDVKM. The CDR3 DNA follows: TGTGCCAGCAGTTTCGATCAGGGACAGACCAATGGAAACACCATATATTTT. This sequence encodes CASSFDQGQTNGNTIYF.

The rearrangement links TRBV19 to TRBJ1-5; TRBD1 matches 7 bases. The germline gives CDR1 LNHDA, CDR2 SQIVND (reference sequence). The V gene end was trimmed by 6 bases and the J gene end by 0 bases; junction bases not matched to a gene: 11. This CDR3 comprises 17 residues. CDR3 coding DNA: TGTGCCAGTAGGCTCGATGGGACAGTCTATAGCAATCAGCCCCAGCATTTT. This translates into CASRLDGTVYSNQPQHF. Combining the CDR3 with reference TRBV19 and TRBJ1-5 gives the whole variable domain DGGITQSPKYLFRKEGQNVTLSCEQNLNHDAMYWYRQDPGQGLRLIYYSQIVNDFQKGDIAEGYSVSREKKESFPLTVTSAQKNPTAFYLCASRLDGTVYSNQPQHFGDGTRLSIL.

This clone showed up just a few times. The chain uses TRBV6-1 and TRBJ2-1; no reliable D call. Germline V lookup: CDR1 MNHNS, CDR2 SASEGT. The CDR3 runs 11 residues. V was clipped by 2 bases and J by 6 bases, with 2 bases between them. The CDR3 here is CASSEINEQFF. CDR3 in DNA: TGTGCCAGCAGTGAAATCAATGAGCAGTTCTTC.

This clone was observed a few times. The chain recombines TRBV5-1 with TRBJ1-6, with D possibly TRBD1 on 5 matching bases. V lost 0 bases to trimming and J lost 10 bases, with 11 bases between them. The CDR3 is 14 residues long. From germline, CDR1 is SGHRS and CDR2 YFSETQ. The CDR3 here is CASSLGQGGSPLHF. For the CDR3, the DNA is TGCGCCAGCAGCTTGGGTCAGGGTGGATCACCCCTCCACTTT.

In its sample, this clone ranks as large. The chain uses TRBV7-2 and TRBJ1-5; the D is unclear. The CDR3 is made up of 15 amino acids. V gave up 2 bases and J gave up 2 bases, with 10 bases separating them. Germline V lookup: CDR1 SGHTA, CDR2 FQGNSA. The CDR3 loop is CASSLSRDGNQPQHF. CDR3 sequence (DNA): TGTGCCAGCAGCTTATCCCGAGACGGCAATCAGCCCCAGCATTTT.

This rearrangement joins TRBV7-9 to TRBJ1-5, with D possibly matching TRBD1 (6 bases). The CDR3 covers 14 residues. Germline CDR1 is SEHNR and CDR2 is FQNEAQ (reference sequence). Trimming left V 3 bases short and J 7 bases short, with 13 bases between. CDR3 nucleotides: TGTGCCAGCAGCTTTCAGGGGTTAGGCCAGCCCCAGCATTTT. It is translated as CASSFQGLGQPQHF. The variable domain in full, with the rest retrieved from reference TRBV7-9 and TRBJ1-5, is DTGVSQNPRHKITKRGQNVTFRCDPISEHNRLYWYRQTLGQGPEFLTYFQNEAQLEKSRLLSDRFSAERPKGSFSTLEIQRTEQGDSAMYLCASSFQGLGQPQHFGDGTRLSIL.

This chain uses TRBV30 with TRBJ1-2; 7 bases line up with TRBD1. This CDR3 contains 14 residues. Germline CDR1 is GTSNPN and CDR2 is SVGIG (reference sequence). The V and J ends lost 0 bases and 0 bases, in that order; junction bases with no gene match: 1. CDR3 nucleotide sequence: TGTGCCTGGAGTGTGACAGGGACTAACTATGGCTACACCTTC. Protein: CAWSVTGTNYGYTF.

In this sample, this clone is hyperexpanded (1% or more). The J gene is TRBJ2-7, the V gene TRBV2; perhaps TRBD1 as D (7 bases). Trimming shortened V by 6 bases and J by 2 bases, and 14 bases separated the two germline ends. From germline, CDR1 is SNHLY and CDR2 FYNNEI. The CDR3 totals 14 residues. CDR3 loop: CASRGGGITYEQYF. The CDR3 nucleotides read TGTGCCAGCAGAGGGGGCGGGATAACCTACGAGCAGTACTTC.

V usage is TRBV11-2 and J usage is TRBJ2-2; 10 nucleotides agree with TRBD1. Germline-derived CDR1 and CDR2 are SGHAT and FQNNGV. Germline trimming cut 2 bases from V and 6 bases from J; bases unmatched to any gene: 3. This CDR3 region has 15 residues. The CDR3 DNA follows: TGTGCCAGCAGCTTATCGACAGGGGGCCCCGGGGAGCTGTTTTTT. As protein: CASSLSTGGPGELFF.

In its sample, this clone was seen once. The chain is built from TRBV6-1 and TRBJ1-2; D not resolved. Germline CDR1 MNHNS, CDR2 SASEGT. The CDR3 is 13 amino acids. Deletions cut 1 base from V and 4 bases from J, with 7 bases between. For the CDR3, the DNA is TGTGCCAGCAGTGAAGGGGTAGTCTATGGCTACACCTTC. Translated, it gives CASSEGVVYGYTF.

This chain links TRBV5-1 with TRBJ2-7, with D possibly being TRBD2 (5 bases). Trimming removed 0 bases from V and 2 bases from J, with 15 bases in between. CDR3 length: 16 amino acids. Germline CDR1 is SGHRS and CDR2 is YFSETQ. The CDR3 DNA reads as TGCGCCAGCAGCTTGGCGGACGGTGGGAGCCCCTACGAGCAGTACTTC. This codes for CASSLADGGSPYEQYF. Looking up the rest from reference TRBV5-1 and TRBJ2-7 gives the full variable domain: KAGVTQTPRYLIKTRGQQVTLSCSPISGHRSVSWYQQTPGQGLQFLFEYFSETQRNKGNFPGRFSGRQFSNSRSEMNVSTLELGDSALYLCASSLADGGSPYEQYFGPGTRLTVT.

The V gene is TRBV5-4, the J gene TRBJ2-3; 10 bases match TRBD2. The germline V gene encodes CDR1 SGHNT and CDR2 YYREEE (reference sequence). This CDR3 is built from 17 residues. The junction had 9 bases not matched to a gene; V was cut back by 5 bases and J by 0 bases. CDR3 sequence reads: CASRKTLAGTSTDTQYF. The CDR3 DNA reads as TGTGCCAGCAGAAAAACACTAGCGGGGACTAGCACAGATACGCAGTATTTT.

The V call is TRBV28, the J call TRBJ2-1; 11 nucleotides agree with TRBD2. Germline V gives CDR1 MDHEN, CDR2 SYDVKM. Trimming cost V 2 bases and J 4 bases; bases outside gene matches: 4. The CDR3 covers 16 residues. This CDR3 reads CASSLGGTSGYNEQFF. As DNA, the CDR3 is TGTGCCAGCAGTTTAGGAGGGACTAGCGGATACAATGAGCAGTTCTTC.

The chain employs TRBV28 and TRBJ2-1; 16 nucleotides line up with TRBD2. CDR1 is MDHEN, CDR2 SYDVKM, per germline. There are 17 residues in the CDR3. V gave up 6 bases and J gave up 8 bases; unmatched junction bases: 10. CDR3 DNA sequence: TGTGCCAGCAGGCCAAACTTCGGGACTAGCGGGGGGGATGAGCAGTTCTTC. Its protein product is CASRPNFGTSGGDEQFF.

This chain uses TRBV7-9 with TRBJ2-2; no clear D. Germline V gene sequence: CDR1 SEHNR, CDR2 FQNEAQ (reference sequence). Trimming pared 2 bases from V and 6 bases from J, leaving 7 bases between. The CDR3 runs to 13 residues. CDR3 amino acids: CASSLLGSGELFF. In DNA form, the CDR3 reads TGTGCCAGCAGCTTACTAGGTTCCGGGGAGCTGTTTTTT.

This clone was counted once. The rearrangement uses TRBV19 and TRBJ1-2, with TRBD1 as a possible D gene (6 bases). This CDR3 contains 14 residues. Germline V gives CDR1 LNHDA, CDR2 SQIVND (reference sequence). Trimming stripped 5 bases from V and 5 bases from J, with 15 bases between. DNA of the CDR3: TGTGCCAGTAGTCAGAGACAGGCTTTATATGGCTACACCTTC. Amino acids: CASSQRQALYGYTF.

The genes are TRBV6-4 and TRBJ2-1, with D uncertain. Germline V gene lookup returns CDR1 MRHNA and CDR2 SNTAGT. The CDR3 is 12 amino acids. Trimming stripped 4 bases from V and 6 bases from J, with 7 bases between. Here the CDR3 DNA reads TGTGCCAGCAGTGTCCGGCGCAATGAGCAGTTCTTC. As protein: CASSVRRNEQFF.

The chain recombines TRBV18 with TRBJ2-7; either TRBD1 or TRBD2 may supply D (6 bases each). Trimming shortened V by 2 bases and J by 6 bases, and 17 bases separated the two germline ends. The germline V gene has CDR1 KGHSH and CDR2 LQKENI. The length of the CDR3 is 15 residues. Here the CDR3 reads CASSPSSGAASEQYF. CDR3 nucleotides: TGTGCCAGCTCACCATCTTCGGGGGCCGCGTCCGAGCAGTACTTC. Looking up the rest from reference TRBV18 and TRBJ2-7 gives the full variable domain: NAGVMQNPRHLVRRRGQEARLRCSPMKGHSHVYWYRQLPEEGLKFMVYLQKENIIDESGMPKERFSAEFPKEGPSILRIQQVVRGDSAAYFCASSPSSGAASEQYFGPGTRLTVT.

The J gene is TRBJ1-5, the V gene TRBV6-2 or TRBV6-3, with D perhaps matching TRBD1 (5 bases). The germline V gene has CDR1 MNHEY and CDR2 SVGEGT. This CDR3 spans 15 amino acids. Trimming took 0 bases from V and 2 from J, leaving 8 bases between them. The CDR3 DNA reads TGTGCCAGCAGTTACTCAAGGGGTGGCAATCAGCCCCAGCATTTT. This codes for CASSYSRGGNQPQHF.